This T cell receptor beta chain was obtained from a study of cytomegalovirus exposure and HLA in healthy donors. Sequenced by immunoSEQ multiplex PCR; TCRdb stores in-frame clones only, minus some. The sample includes about 64,000 clones, about 90% of them seen just once. CDR1 and CDR2 (germline): MNHEY, SMNVEV (reference sequence). The CDR3 spans 15 residues. V was clipped by 1 base and J by 0 bases, with 9 bases between them. The sample was PBMCs. The chain combines TRBV27 with TRBJ1-1; tentatively, D is TRBD1 (6 bases). This clonotype was sampled from a woman aged 18-29 years in good health and CMV-seronegative. The CDR3 sequence: CASSLFGTLNTEAFF. In DNA form, the CDR3 reads TGTGCCAGCAGTTTATTCGGGACATTGAACACTGAAGCTTTCTTT.